This T cell receptor (beta chain) was recovered during a study of neurological immune-mediated disorders. General observations from the study: Expanded clones shared no identical CDR3 amino acid sequences across subjects, which suggested private TCR-beta repertoires in all groups. HTLV-1-associated myelopathy had the most TCR clonal expansion, and multiple sclerosis had the least, less than healthy controls.

Synthesis of cDNA used 5'RACE (with 10-nucleotide random UMIs). TCRdb ran MiXCR on the 5' RACE reads and lists one entry per CDR3 protein. Here the sample spans about 59,000 distinct CDR3 sequences, under 30% being singletons. This clonotype has a count of ten or more. The antigen is not known. CDR3 length: 14 residues. The germline CDR1 and CDR2 sequences are DFQATT and SNEGSKA (reference sequence). The V gene lost 3 bases and the J gene lost 6 bases, with 14 bases spanning the gap. The time point is: technical triplicate 2. The unsorted libraries were prepared from 2 million PBMCs (stored at -80 C). The J gene is TRBJ1-4, the V gene TRBV20-1; perhaps TRBD1 as D (5 bases). This clonotype was sampled from a man between 60 and 75 years old with HTLV-1-associated myelopathy (HAM/TSP). Sequencing was done on a sample of PBMCs. This CDR3 is CSASPGGIHEKLFF. CDR3 DNA sequence: TGCAGTGCTAGCCCGGGGGGGATTCATGAAAAACTGTTTTTT.